The 15 T cell receptor beta chains below all came from one sample that was sequenced in a study of T cells in Graves' hyperthyroidism and ophthalmopathy. TCR beta CDR3 regions were amplified from RNA transcripts. The HTBI primer set drove a first-round RT-PCR of the TCR CDR3. TCRdb re-derived calls from the multiplex PCR reads in MiXCR, one entry per CDR3 protein. The data hold hundreds of thousands of distinct CDR3 sequences, with about 15% observed a single time. Sample: blood. These receptors all stem from a man between 18 and 35 years old with Graves' ophthalmopathy.

This sequence joins TRBV5-1 and TRBJ2-3, with 7 bases that match TRBD1. V shed 5 bases and J 2 bases; nucleotides not matched to a gene: 2. CDR3 length: 13 amino acids. Germline CDR1 is SGHRS and CDR2 is YFSETQ. DNA of the CDR3: TGCGCCAGCAGAACAGGGGTCACAGATACGCAGTATTTT. Amino acid sequence: CASRTGVTDTQYF.

This clonotype was detected ten times or more. CDR3 bases: TGCAGTGCTAGAGAGGGGGGTCTAGCGGTCTCCTACAATGAGCAGTTCTTC. Translated, it gives CSAREGGLAVSYNEQFF. The J gene is TRBJ2-1, the V gene TRBV20-1; the match to TRBD2 covers 7 bases. The CDR3 has 17 residues. Germline assignment: CDR1 DFQATT and CDR2 SNEGSKA (reference sequence). V was clipped by 0 bases and J by 0 bases; unmatched bases: 8.

This clonotype was seen only a few times. The chain joins TRBV20-1 to TRBJ1-2, with TRBD1 identical over 9 bases. The V gene end was trimmed by 6 bases and the J gene end by 8 bases; junction bases not matched to a gene: 10. Per the germline V gene, CDR1 is DFQATT and CDR2 is SNEGSKA (reference sequence). CDR3 size: 13 residues. The CDR3 DNA is TGCAGTGCCTCACAGGGGGCCCAAATCGGCTACACCTTC. Translated, it gives CSASQGAQIGYTF.

The chain uses TRBV28 and TRBJ2-7; D may match TRBD1 or TRBD2 (6 bases each). Deletions cut 5 bases from V and 4 bases from J, with 18 bases between. Germline V lookup: CDR1 MDHEN, CDR2 SYDVKM. There are 15 residues in the CDR3. This chain's CDR3 is CASSKVTRGEYEQYF. The CDR3 nucleotides read TGTGCCAGCAGTAAGGTGACGAGGGGGGAATACGAGCAGTACTTC. Using reference TRBV28 and TRBJ2-7 for the parts outside the CDR3, the full variable domain is DVKVTQSSRYLVKRTGEKVFLECVQDMDHENMFWYRQDPGLGLRLIYFSYDVKMKEKGDIPEGYSVSREKKERFSLILESASTNQTSMYLCASSKVTRGEYEQYFGPGTRLTVT.

This clonotype was seen a handful of times. The gene calls are TRBV27 and TRBJ2-6, with 9 nucleotides matching TRBD2. The germline CDR1 and CDR2 sequences are MNHEY and SMNVEV (reference sequence). CDR3 length: 21 residues. The trim removed 0 bases at V and 4 bases at J, leaving 16 bases unmatched. The CDR3 loop is CASSLSVGGRALLRGANVLTF. The CDR3 bases are TGTGCCAGCAGTTTATCGGTCGGCGGGAGGGCCCTATTACGCGGGGCCAACGTCCTGACTTTC.

At least ten counts were recorded for this clonotype. This chain uses TRBV5-1 with TRBJ2-3; D unclear. The germline V gene encodes CDR1 SGHRS and CDR2 YFSETQ. The CDR3 is made up of 13 amino acids. The germline V and J ends were trimmed by 2 bases and 4 bases, with 8 bases remaining between them. Written as DNA, the CDR3 is TGCGCCAGCAGCTTTAGCTTTTCAGATACGCAGTATTTT. Translated, it gives CASSFSFSDTQYF.

The sample holds a few counts of this clonotype. This chain uses TRBV14 with TRBJ2-1, with unresolved D. V was shortened by 2 bases and J by 10 bases, with 12 bases between the two germline ends. Germline CDR1 and CDR2: SGHDN and FVKESK. The CDR3 is 13 amino acids. Here the CDR3 DNA reads TGTGCCAGCAGCCAAAAGGGTGGGCACGAGCAGTTCTTC. Translating it yields CASSQKGGHEQFF.

Ten or more counts support this clonotype. This sequence joins TRBV20-1 and TRBJ2-5; TRBD2 matches at 9 bases. The CDR3 extends over 14 amino acids. The junction had 1 base not matched to a gene; V was cut back by 0 bases and J by 2 bases. Germline-derived CDR1 and CDR2 are DFQATT and SNEGSKA (reference sequence). CDR3 region: CSARERGGQETQYF. The CDR3 DNA sequence: TGCAGTGCTAGAGAGCGGGGGGGACAAGAGACCCAGTACTTC.

This clonotype was picked up many times. V and J are TRBV27 and TRBJ1-2, with D hard to call. Germline lookup yields CDR1 MNHEY and CDR2 SMNVEV (reference sequence). V was trimmed by 8 bases and J by 3 bases, leaving 13 bases between them. This CDR3 region has 13 residues. The CDR3 bases are TGTGCCAGCGGTACAACCGGACACTATGGCTACACCTTC. The encoded protein is CASGTTGHYGYTF.

The J gene is TRBJ1-5, the V gene TRBV10-2, with D possibly being TRBD1 (6 bases). The length of the CDR3 is 15 residues. Trimming stripped 6 bases from V and 6 bases from J, with 18 bases between. Germline CDR1 is WSHSY and CDR2 is SAAADI. The CDR3 reads CASRDGGGGGQPQHF. CDR3 coding DNA: TGCGCCAGCAGGGATGGAGGGGGAGGAGGTCAGCCCCAGCATTTT.

This clonotype was recorded at least ten times. CDR3 sequence (DNA): TGTGCCAGCAGTCTCACAGCGGGCCCTTCCTACGAGCAGTACTTC. Its translation: CASSLTAGPSYEQYF. V gene TRBV7-9 combines with J gene TRBJ2-7; TRBD2 might be the D (6 bases). Looked up from germline, CDR1 is SEHNR and CDR2 is FQNEAQ (reference sequence). This CDR3 comprises 15 residues. The V gene lost 6 bases and the J gene lost 1 base, with 16 bases spanning the gap.

V usage is TRBV10-3 and J usage is TRBJ2-7; D gene uncertain. There are 14 residues in the CDR3. With 6 bases removed from V and 0 bases from J, the gap between germline ends came to 12 bases. Germline CDR1 reads ENHRY; CDR2 reads SYGVKD. The CDR3 DNA follows: TGTGCCATCAGGGAACACCCGAGCTCCTACGAGCAGTACTTC. Translated: CAIREHPSSYEQYF.

This clonotype was seen at least ten times. The V and J genes are TRBV6-1 and TRBJ2-7, with TRBD2 as a possible D gene (5 bases). CDR1 MNHNS and CDR2 SASEGT come from the germline V gene. With 2 bases removed from V and 2 bases from J, the gap between germline ends came to 13 bases. CDR3 size: 15 residues. The CDR3 spells CASSETQDSTYEQYF. The CDR3 DNA follows: TGTGCCAGCAGTGAAACGCAGGACTCAACCTACGAGCAGTACTTC.

Many counts were recorded for this clonotype. The rearrangement links TRBV15 to TRBJ2-7; 10 nucleotides align to TRBD2. V gave up 1 base and J gave up 5 bases; unmatched junction bases: 8. The length of the CDR3 is 16 residues. CDR1 is LNHNV and CDR2 is YYDKDF in the germline V gene (reference sequence). This CDR3 reads CATSRGLAGAINEQYF. The CDR3 bases are TGTGCCACCAGCAGAGGCCTAGCGGGAGCTATAAACGAGCAGTACTTC. Based on the CDR3 plus reference TRBV15 and TRBJ2-7, the full variable domain is DAMVIQNPRYQVTQFGKPVTLSCSQTLNHNVMYWYQQKSSQAPKLLFHYYDKDFNNEADTPDNFQSRRPNTSFCFLDIRSPGLGDTAMYLCATSRGLAGAINEQYFGPGTRLTVT.

This clonotype showed up many times. This chain connects TRBV3-1 to TRBJ2-5, with 11 bases identical to TRBD2. The CDR3 is made up of 16 amino acids. Germline V lookup: CDR1 LGHDT, CDR2 YNNKEL (reference sequence). J gave up 5 bases and V 3 bases, and 8 bases lay outside the gene matches. The CDR3 sequence: CASSHTVAGGRETQYF. The CDR3 DNA follows: TGTGCCAGCAGCCACACGGTAGCGGGGGGGCGGGAGACCCAGTACTTC.